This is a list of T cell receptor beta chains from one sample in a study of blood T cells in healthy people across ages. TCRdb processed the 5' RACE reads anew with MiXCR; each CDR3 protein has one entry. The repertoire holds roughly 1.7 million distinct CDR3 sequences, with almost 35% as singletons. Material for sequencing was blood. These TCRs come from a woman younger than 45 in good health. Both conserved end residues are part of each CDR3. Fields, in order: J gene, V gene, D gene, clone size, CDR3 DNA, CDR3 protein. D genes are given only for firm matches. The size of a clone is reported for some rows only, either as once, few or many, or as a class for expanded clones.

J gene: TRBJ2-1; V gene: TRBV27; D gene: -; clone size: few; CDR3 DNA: TGTGCCAGCAGTTTATCAGTAATAGGGGGACGCGAGCAGTTCTTC; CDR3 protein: CASSLSVIGGREQFF
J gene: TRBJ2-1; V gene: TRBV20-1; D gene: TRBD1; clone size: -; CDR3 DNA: TGCAGTGCTCCCCGGGACAGCTCCTACAATGAGCAGTTCTTC; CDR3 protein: CSAPRDSSYNEQFF
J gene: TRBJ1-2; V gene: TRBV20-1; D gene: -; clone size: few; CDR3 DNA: TGCAGCGCTGCCGGAAACTATGGCTACACCTTC; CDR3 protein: CSAAGNYGYTF
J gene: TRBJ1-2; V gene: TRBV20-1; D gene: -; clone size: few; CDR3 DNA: TGCAGTGCTTTAGGGTCGGCGGGGCGTTTGAGTGGCTACACCTTC; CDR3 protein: CSALGSAGRLSGYTF
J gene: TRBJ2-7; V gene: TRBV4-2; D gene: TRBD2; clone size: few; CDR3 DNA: TGTGCCAGCAGCCACCGCCGAGGGGCTAGCGGGGACCAGGAGCAGTACTTC; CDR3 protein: CASSHRRGASGDQEQYF
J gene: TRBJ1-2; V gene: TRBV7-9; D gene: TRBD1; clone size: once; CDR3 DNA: TGTGCCAGCAGCCCCGGGACAGGGCTTTTTAACTATGGCTACACCTTC; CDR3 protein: CASSPGTGLFNYGYTF
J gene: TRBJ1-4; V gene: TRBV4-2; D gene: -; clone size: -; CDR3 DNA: TGTGCCAGCAGCCCAACGGACAGTCCAACTAATGAAAAACTGTTTTTT; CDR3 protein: CASSPTDSPTNEKLFF
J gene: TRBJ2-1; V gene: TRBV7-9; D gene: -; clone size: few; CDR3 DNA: TGTGCCAGCAGCTTAGAGGGTAGCTCGGAGCAGTTCTTC; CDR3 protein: CASSLEGSSEQFF
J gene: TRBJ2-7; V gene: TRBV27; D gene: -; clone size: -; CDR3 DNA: TGTGCCAGCAGTCCAACACGTACCCTCTCTTACGAGCAGTACTTC; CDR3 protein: CASSPTRTLSYEQYF
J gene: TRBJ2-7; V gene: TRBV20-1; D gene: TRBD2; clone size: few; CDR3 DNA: TGCAGTGCTAGAGCGGGAGGGGGCGAGCAGTACTTC; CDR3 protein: CSARAGGGEQYF
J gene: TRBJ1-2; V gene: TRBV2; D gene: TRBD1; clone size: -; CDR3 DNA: TGTGCCAGCAGAGCTCCCCCGGGACAGCGAGGAGTTAACTATGGCTACACCTTC; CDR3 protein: CASRAPPGQRGVNYGYTF
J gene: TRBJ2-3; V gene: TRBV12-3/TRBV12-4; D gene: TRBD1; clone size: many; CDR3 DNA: TGTGCCAGCAGTTTGGACAGGGTCCTGGGTTCGGATACGCAGTATTTT; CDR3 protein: CASSLDRVLGSDTQYF
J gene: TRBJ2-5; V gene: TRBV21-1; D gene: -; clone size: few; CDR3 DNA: TGTGCCAGCAGCCTGGGACTAGCGGGATCCTTCACAGAGACCCAGTACTTC; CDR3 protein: CASSLGLAGSFTETQYF
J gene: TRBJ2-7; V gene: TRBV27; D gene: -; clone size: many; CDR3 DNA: TGTGCCAGCAGTTCCAGGGGCTCCTACGAGCAGTACTTC; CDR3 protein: CASSSRGSYEQYF
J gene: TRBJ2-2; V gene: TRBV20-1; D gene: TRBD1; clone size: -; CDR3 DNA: TGCAGTGCTAGGGACAGGGGGCAGGGCGGGGAGCTGTTTTTT; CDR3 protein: CSARDRGQGGELFF
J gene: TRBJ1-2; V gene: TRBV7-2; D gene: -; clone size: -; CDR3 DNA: TGTGCCAGCAGCAAAGGCGGAGAAAACTATGGCTACACCTTC; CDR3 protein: CASSKGGENYGYTF
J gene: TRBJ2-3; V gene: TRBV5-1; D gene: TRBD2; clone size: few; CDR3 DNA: TGCGCCAGCAGCTTGGTGGACGGCGGGGGTCGCACAGATACGCAGTATTTT; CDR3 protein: CASSLVDGGGRTDTQYF
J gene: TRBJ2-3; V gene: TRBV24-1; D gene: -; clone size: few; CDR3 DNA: TGTGCCACCAGCAGGTCCGCTGAGGCAGATACGCAGTATTTT; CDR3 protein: CATSRSAEADTQYF
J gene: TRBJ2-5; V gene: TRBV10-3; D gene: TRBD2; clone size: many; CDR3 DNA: TGTGCCATCGGAACTAGCGGGGCCCCGTCGGGGGGGACCCAGTACTTC; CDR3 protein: CAIGTSGAPSGGTQYF
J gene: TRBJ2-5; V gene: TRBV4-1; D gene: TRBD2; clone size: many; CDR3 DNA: TGCGCCAGCAGCCAAACGACTAGCGGGTCTCTGGGGACCCAGTACTTC; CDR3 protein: CASSQTTSGSLGTQYF
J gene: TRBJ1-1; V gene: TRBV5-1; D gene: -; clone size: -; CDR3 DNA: TGCGCCAGCAGCCAAAACTTAAACACTGAAGCTTTCTTT; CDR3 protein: CASSQNLNTEAFF
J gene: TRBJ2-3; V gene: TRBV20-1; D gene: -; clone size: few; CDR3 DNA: TGCAGTGCTAGGCTCACAGATACGCAGTATTTT; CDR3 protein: CSARLTDTQYF
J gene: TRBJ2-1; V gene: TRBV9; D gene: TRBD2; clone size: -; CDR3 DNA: TGTGCCAGCAGCGTAGATGGTAGCGGGGGGCCCTATGAGCAGTTCTTC; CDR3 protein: CASSVDGSGGPYEQFF
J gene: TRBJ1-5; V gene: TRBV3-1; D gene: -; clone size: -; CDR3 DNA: TGTGCCAGCAGCCAAGGGACTCTTGGCAGGGTTCAGCCCCAGCATTTT; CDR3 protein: CASSQGTLGRVQPQHF
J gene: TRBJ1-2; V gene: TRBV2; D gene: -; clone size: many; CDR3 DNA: TGTGCCAGCAGTCTAGAGACAGGAAACTATGGCTACACCTTC; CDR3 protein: CASSLETGNYGYTF
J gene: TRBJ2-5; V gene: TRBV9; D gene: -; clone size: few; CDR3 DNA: TGTGCCAGCAGCGTAGGTAACAGCCAAGAGACCCAGTACTTC; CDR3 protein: CASSVGNSQETQYF
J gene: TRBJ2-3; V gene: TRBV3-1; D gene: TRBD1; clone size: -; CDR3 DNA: TGTGCCAGCATGAGGGGGCCGAGAGATACGCAGTATTTT; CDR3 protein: CASMRGPRDTQYF
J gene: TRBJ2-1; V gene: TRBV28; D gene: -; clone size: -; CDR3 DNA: TGTGCCAGCAGCCTCGGGAGGCAGTTCTTC; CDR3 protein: CASSLGRQFF
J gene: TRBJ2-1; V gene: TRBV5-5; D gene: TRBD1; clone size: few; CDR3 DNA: TGTGCCAGCAGCTTGCCCACCAGATACGACAGGGGGCAATACAATGAGCAGTTCTTC; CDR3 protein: CASSLPTRYDRGQYNEQFF
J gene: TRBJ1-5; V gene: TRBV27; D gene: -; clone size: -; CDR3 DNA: TGTGCCGCGGGGGGCCAGCCCCAGCATTTT; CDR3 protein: CAAGGQPQHF
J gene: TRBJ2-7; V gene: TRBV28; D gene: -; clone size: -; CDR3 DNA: TGTGCCAGCAGTTTAGGGCCGACAACGGCCTACGAGCAGTACTTC; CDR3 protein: CASSLGPTTAYEQYF
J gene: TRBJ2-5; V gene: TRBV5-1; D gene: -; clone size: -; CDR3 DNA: TGCGCCAGCAGCTTGGGGGACAGACTAGGCCAAGAGACCCAGTACTTC; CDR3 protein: CASSLGDRLGQETQYF
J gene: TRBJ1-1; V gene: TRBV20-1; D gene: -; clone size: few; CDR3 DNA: TGCAGTGCTAGAGATCTGGGGGAGAACACTGAAGCTTTCTTT; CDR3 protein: CSARDLGENTEAFF
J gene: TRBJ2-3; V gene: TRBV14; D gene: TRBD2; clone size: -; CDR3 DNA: TGTGCCAGCAGCCAATCGAGCGGGGGCTTTAGCACAGATACGCAGTATTTT; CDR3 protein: CASSQSSGGFSTDTQYF
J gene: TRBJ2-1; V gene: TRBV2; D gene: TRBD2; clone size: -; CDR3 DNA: TGTGCCTGCAGTGCCCGACTAGCGGGGTACAATGAGCAGTTCTTC; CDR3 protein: CACSARLAGYNEQFF
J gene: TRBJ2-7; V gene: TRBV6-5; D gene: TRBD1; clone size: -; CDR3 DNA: TGTGCCAGCACCTTGACAGGGGGAGGTCGGTACGAGCAGTACTTC; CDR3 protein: CASTLTGGGRYEQYF
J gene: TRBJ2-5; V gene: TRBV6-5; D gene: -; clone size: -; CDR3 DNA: TGTGCCAGCAGTTACTTGGCAGTGTACCAAGAGACCCAGTACTTC; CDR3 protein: CASSYLAVYQETQYF
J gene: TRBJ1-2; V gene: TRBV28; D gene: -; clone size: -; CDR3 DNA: TGTGCCGTTAGGGGGGCGGATGGCTACACCTTC; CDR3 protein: CAVRGADGYTF
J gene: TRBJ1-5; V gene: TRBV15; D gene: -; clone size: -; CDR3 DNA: TGTGCCACCAAGGGTGGGAGCAATCAGCCCCAGCATTTT; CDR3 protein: CATKGGSNQPQHF
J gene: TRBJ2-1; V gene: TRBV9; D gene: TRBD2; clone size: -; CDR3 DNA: TGTGCCAGCAGCGTAGTGTTAGCGGGAAACTACAATGAGCAGTTCTTC; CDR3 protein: CASSVVLAGNYNEQFF
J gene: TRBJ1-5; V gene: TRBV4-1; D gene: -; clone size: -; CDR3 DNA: TGCGCCAGCAGCCAGACCCAGGGATTTAATCAGCCCCAGCATTTT; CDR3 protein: CASSQTQGFNQPQHF
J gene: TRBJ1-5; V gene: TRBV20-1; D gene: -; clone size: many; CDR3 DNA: TGCAGTGCTAGAGATCCAGGGACCGCGGTCAAGGTTCGACAGCCCCAGCATTTT; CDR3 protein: CSARDPGTAVKVRQPQHF
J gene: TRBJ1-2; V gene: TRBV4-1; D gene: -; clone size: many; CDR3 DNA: TGCGCCAGCAGCCCCGAGACAGCCTCTAACTATGGCTACACCTTC; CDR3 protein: CASSPETASNYGYTF
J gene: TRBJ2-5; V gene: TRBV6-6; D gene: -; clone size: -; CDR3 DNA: TGTGCCAGCAGTTCGGGGATAGGAAAGGGAAGGCAAGAGACCCAGTACTTC; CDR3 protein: CASSSGIGKGRQETQYF
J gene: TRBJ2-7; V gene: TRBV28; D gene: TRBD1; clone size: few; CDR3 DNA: TGTGCCAGCAGTTTCCCTAAGGGACAGGTCTCCTACGAGCAGTACTTC; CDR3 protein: CASSFPKGQVSYEQYF
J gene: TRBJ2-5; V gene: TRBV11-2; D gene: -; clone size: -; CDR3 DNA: TGTGCCAGCAGCTTCCGCCTAGCGCTGCAAGAGACCCAGTACTTC; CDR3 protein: CASSFRLALQETQYF
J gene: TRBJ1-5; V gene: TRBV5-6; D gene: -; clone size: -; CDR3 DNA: TGTGCCAGCAGCTTGGCCGGGGTGCTTCGGCCCCAGCATTTT; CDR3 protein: CASSLAGVLRPQHF
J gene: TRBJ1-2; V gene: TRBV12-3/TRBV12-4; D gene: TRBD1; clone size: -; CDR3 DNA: TGTGCCAGCAGTTCCTCATTCGGGACAGTAGGCTACACCTTC; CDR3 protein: CASSSSFGTVGYTF
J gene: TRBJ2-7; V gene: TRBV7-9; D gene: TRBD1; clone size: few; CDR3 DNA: TGTGCCAGCAGCTTAACCAGCTACCGGGACAGCCTCTACGAGCAGTACTTC; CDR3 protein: CASSLTSYRDSLYEQYF
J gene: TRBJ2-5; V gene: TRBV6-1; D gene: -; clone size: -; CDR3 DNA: TGTGCCGGCAGTGAGCTGGAGGTAGAGACCCAGTACTTC; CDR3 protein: CAGSELEVETQYF
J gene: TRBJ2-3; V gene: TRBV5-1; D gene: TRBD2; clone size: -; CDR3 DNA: TGCGCCAGCACCAGGGTAGCGGGAGGGACAGATACGCAGTATTTT; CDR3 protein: CASTRVAGGTDTQYF
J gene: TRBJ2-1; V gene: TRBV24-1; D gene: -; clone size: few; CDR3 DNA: TGTGCCACCAGTGCCGGAGGGGGATACAATGAGCAGTTCTTC; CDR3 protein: CATSAGGGYNEQFF
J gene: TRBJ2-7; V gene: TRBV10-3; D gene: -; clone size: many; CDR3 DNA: TGTGCCATCAGTGAACGACAGACCACCTACGAGCAGTACTTC; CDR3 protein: CAISERQTTYEQYF
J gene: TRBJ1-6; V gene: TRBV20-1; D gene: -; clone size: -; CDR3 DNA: TGCAGTGCTAGGGCCCCCGGGTTCCAAGGGCATTCACCCCTCCACTTT; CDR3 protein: CSARAPGFQGHSPLHF
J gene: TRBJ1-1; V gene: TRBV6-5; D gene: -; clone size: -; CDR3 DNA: TGTGCCAGCAGTGGCGACAGGTTTGGCACTGAAGCTTTCTTT; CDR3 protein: CASSGDRFGTEAFF
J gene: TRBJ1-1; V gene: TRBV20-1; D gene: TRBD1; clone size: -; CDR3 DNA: TGCAGTGCTAGACTGGACAGGGGAGTAGGGAACACTGAAGCTTTCTTT; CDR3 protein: CSARLDRGVGNTEAFF
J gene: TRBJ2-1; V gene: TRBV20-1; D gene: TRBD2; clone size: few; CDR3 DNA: TGCAGTGCCCCCTCCCCGACTAGCGGCCACAATGAGCAGTTCTTC; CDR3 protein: CSAPSPTSGHNEQFF